This T cell receptor (beta chain) was recovered during a study of T cells of healthy individuals. V lost 5 bases and J lost 7; bases outside the gene matches: 10. The CDR3 is made up of 15 amino acids. The V gene's germline CDR1 is SEHNR and CDR2 FQNEAQ (reference sequence). Each CDR3 protein gets one entry after TCRdb re-called the 5' RACE reads with MiXCR. This table has 85,000 to 100,000 distinct CDR3 sequences, 17% appearing once. This receptor was taken from a human donor in good health. This chain uses TRBV7-9 with TRBJ2-1; 8 nucleotides line up with TRBD1. CDR3 sequence: CASSPQGAQKNEQFF. For the CDR3, the DNA is TGTGCCAGCAGCCCGCAGGGGGCGCAGAAAAATGAGCAGTTCTTC.